What follows are 4 T cell receptor beta chains derived from one specimen sequenced in a study of T cells in Graves' hyperthyroidism and ophthalmopathy. RNA transcripts were the template for amplifying TCR beta CDR3 regions. The study used the HTBI primer set for a first-round RT-PCR of the TCR CDR3. TCRdb reprocessed the multiplex PCR reads with MiXCR, giving one entry per CDR3 protein. The sample has around 350,000 distinct CDR3 sequences, around 13% seen once; the top ten hold 15% to 20%. The sequenced sample was blood. Receptor source: a woman aged 25 to 45 with Graves' ophthalmopathy.

The table lists this clonotype with a few counts. V usage is TRBV14 and J usage is TRBJ2-5, with D unclear. CDR3 length: 13 amino acids. Germline CDR1 SGHDN, CDR2 FVKESK. Trimming left V 1 base short and J 5 bases short, with 8 bases between. CDR3 residues: CASSQGRLETQYF. Here the CDR3 DNA reads TGTGCCAGCAGCCAAGGGCGGTTGGAGACCCAGTACTTC.

This clonotype was seen a few times. The chain couples TRBV27 to TRBJ2-3; a possible D gene is TRBD1 (6 bases). Germline V gives CDR1 MNHEY, CDR2 SMNVEV (reference sequence). This CDR3 spans 14 amino acids. The V gene lost 2 bases and the J gene lost 5 bases, with 11 bases spanning the gap. The CDR3 reads CASSLKNREDTQYF. Here the CDR3 DNA reads TGTGCCAGCAGTTTAAAAAACAGGGAAGATACGCAGTATTTT.

The sample holds a few counts of this clonotype. The rearrangement joins TRBV18 to TRBJ2-1; weak D call: TRBD1 (6 bases). The V gene lost 3 bases and the J gene lost 6 bases, with 15 bases spanning the gap. The CDR3 has 15 amino acids. CDR1 is KGHSH and CDR2 is LQKENI in the germline V gene. This chain's CDR3 is CASSPRDKVVNEQFF. The CDR3 DNA sequence: TGTGCCAGCTCACCCCGGGACAAGGTCGTCAATGAGCAGTTCTTC.

This clonotype has a handful of counts. This chain joins TRBV6-1 and TRBJ2-7; possibly TRBD1 or TRBD2 for D (5 bases each). Germline V lookup: CDR1 MNHNS, CDR2 SASEGT. This CDR3 has 14 residues. V was trimmed by 8 bases and J by 2 bases, leaving 16 bases between them. This CDR3 is CASLSPGPTYEQYF. CDR3 bases: TGTGCCAGCCTGTCTCCGGGACCTACCTACGAGCAGTACTTC.